These T cell receptor beta chains were read from a single sample in a study of shared clonotypes between healthy human individuals. Clones were sequenced by immunoSEQ multiplex PCR, and TCRdb holds only the in-frame ones, with some missing. The data contain 850,000 to 1,200,000 clones, about three quarters of them singletons. Specimen: memory CD4+ T cells sorted from blood. The receptors come from a man younger than 30 in good health. Each CDR3 is given with its conserved first and last residue. D genes are given only for firm matches. Expanded clones are given a class, and other clones once, few, many or no size at all.

length: 14; V: TRBV5-4; size: NA; J: TRBJ2-7; D: NA; CDR3: CASSLWRLPHEQYF; DNA: TGTGCCAGCAGCTTGTGGCGACTACCCCACGAGCAGTACTTC
length: 15; V: TRBV5-1; size: NA; J: TRBJ1-2; D: NA; CDR3: CASSDGGATFYGYTF; DNA: TGCGCCAGCAGCGATGGCGGGGCGACTTTCTATGGCTACACCTTC
length: 16; V: TRBV30; size: NA; J: TRBJ2-7; D: TRBD2; CDR3: CAWSVGLAGGPSEQYF; DNA: TGTGCCTGGAGTGTAGGACTAGCGGGAGGGCCTTCCGAGCAGTACTTC
length: 12; V: TRBV6-4; size: NA; J: TRBJ2-7; D: NA; CDR3: CASRRQAYEQYF; DNA: TGTGCCAGCAGGAGACAGGCCTACGAGCAGTACTTC
length: 13; V: TRBV28; size: NA; J: TRBJ2-7; D: TRBD2; CDR3: CASSPGLHYEQYF; DNA: TGTGCCAGCAGCCCGGGACTACACTACGAGCAGTACTTC
length: 14; V: TRBV5-1; size: NA; J: TRBJ2-7; D: NA; CDR3: CASAQLVSSYEQYF; DNA: TGCGCCAGCGCCCAATTGGTGTCCTCCTACGAGCAGTACTTC
length: 12; V: TRBV6-6; size: few; J: TRBJ1-1; D: NA; CDR3: CASRPPDTEAFF; DNA: TGTGCCAGCAGACCCCCGGACACTGAAGCTTTCTTT
length: 13; V: TRBV29-1; size: NA; J: TRBJ1-1; D: TRBD1; CDR3: CSVRTGANTEAFF; DNA: TGCAGCGTGCGGACAGGAGCGAACACTGAAGCTTTCTTT
length: 13; V: TRBV6-5; size: NA; J: TRBJ2-7; D: NA; CDR3: CASSYTGLGEQYF; DNA: TGTGCCAGCAGTTACACGGGGCTAGGGGAGCAGTACTTC
length: 11; V: TRBV6-6; size: few; J: TRBJ1-2; D: NA; CDR3: CASSPNYGYTF; DNA: TGTGCCAGCAGCCCGAACTATGGCTACACCTTC
length: 14; V: TRBV7-2; size: NA; J: TRBJ1-2; D: TRBD1; CDR3: CASSSSGTGDGYTF; DNA: TGTGCCAGCAGCTCTAGCGGGACAGGAGACGGCTACACCTTC
length: 13; V: TRBV18; size: NA; J: TRBJ2-2; D: NA; CDR3: CASSPQGTGELFF; DNA: TGTGCCAGCTCCCCACAGGGAACCGGGGAGCTGTTTTTT
length: 14; V: TRBV28; size: NA; J: TRBJ2-7; D: NA; CDR3: CASSPRASQREQYF; DNA: TGTGCCAGCAGCCCGAGGGCCAGCCAACGTGAGCAGTACTTC
length: 12; V: TRBV30; size: NA; J: TRBJ2-7; D: NA; CDR3: CAWSATSYEQYF; DNA: TGTGCCTGGAGTGCTACGTCCTACGAGCAGTACTTC
length: 13; V: TRBV27; size: once; J: TRBJ1-2; D: NA; CDR3: CASSFRGGYGYTF; DNA: TGTGCCAGCAGTTTTAGGGGCGGCTATGGCTACACCTTC
length: 16; V: TRBV13; size: NA; J: TRBJ1-2; D: NA; CDR3: CASSISSRAGNYGYTF; DNA: TGTGCCAGCAGCATCTCCTCTCGGGCAGGAAACTATGGCTACACCTTC
length: 14; V: TRBV19; size: NA; J: TRBJ1-6; D: NA; CDR3: CASSTRGVSSPLHF; DNA: TGTGCCAGTAGTACCAGGGGAGTATCTTCACCCCTCCACTTT
length: 11; V: TRBV15; size: NA; J: TRBJ2-1; D: NA; CDR3: CATSRAREQFF; DNA: TGTGCCACCAGCAGAGCGCGTGAGCAGTTCTTC
length: 12; V: TRBV4-1; size: NA; J: TRBJ2-7; D: NA; CDR3: CASSQISDEQYF; DNA: TGCGCCAGCAGCCAGATCTCCGACGAGCAGTACTTC
length: 15; V: TRBV5-1; size: NA; J: TRBJ1-4; D: NA; CDR3: CASSLVGGPGEKLFF; DNA: TGCGCCAGCAGCTTGGTCGGGGGGCCGGGGGAAAAACTGTTTTTT
length: 18; V: TRBV19; size: many; J: TRBJ1-5; D: NA; CDR3: CASSIDTARGVSNQPQHF; DNA: TGTGCCAGTAGTATCGACACCGCCCGGGGAGTTAGCAATCAGCCCCAGCATTTT
length: 15; V: TRBV30; size: once; J: TRBJ1-3; D: NA; CDR3: CAWSRTDLAGNTIYF; DNA: TGTGCCTGGAGTCGGACGGACCTAGCTGGAAACACCATATATTTT
length: 16; V: TRBV5-1; size: NA; J: TRBJ2-3; D: TRBD2; CDR3: CASSRGREGVADTQYF; DNA: TGCGCCAGCAGCCGCGGGCGGGAGGGCGTCGCAGATACGCAGTATTTT
length: 14; V: TRBV7-9; size: NA; J: TRBJ2-5; D: NA; CDR3: CASSLEKGKETQYF; DNA: TGTGCCAGCAGCTTAGAAAAGGGGAAGGAGACCCAGTACTTC
length: 14; V: TRBV9; size: once; J: TRBJ1-2; D: TRBD1; CDR3: CVSSGGTGRWGYTF; DNA: TGTGTCAGCAGCGGCGGGACAGGGAGATGGGGCTACACCTTC
length: 14; V: TRBV2; size: NA; J: TRBJ1-2; D: NA; CDR3: CASFPPQLNYGYTF; DNA: TGTGCCAGTTTTCCCCCCCAGTTGAACTATGGCTACACCTTC
length: 16; V: TRBV5-4; size: few; J: TRBJ2-4; D: TRBD1; CDR3: CASSLMEGTGKNIQYF; DNA: TGTGCCAGCAGCTTGATGGAAGGGACAGGGAAGAACATTCAGTACTTC
length: 15; V: TRBV10-3; size: NA; J: TRBJ1-1; D: NA; CDR3: CATRRGIEMNTEAFF; DNA: TGTGCCACCCGGAGGGGCATAGAAATGAACACTGAAGCTTTCTTT
length: 12; V: TRBV5-8; size: NA; J: TRBJ1-1; D: NA; CDR3: CASSPRSTEAFF; DNA: TGTGCCAGCAGTCCTAGGAGCACTGAAGCTTTCTTT
length: 13; V: TRBV6-5; size: NA; J: TRBJ1-3; D: NA; CDR3: CASRTASGNTIYF; DNA: TGTGCCAGCAGGACAGCCTCTGGAAACACCATATATTTT
length: 15; V: TRBV5-5; size: NA; J: TRBJ2-3; D: NA; CDR3: CASSLDWGSTDTQYF; DNA: TGTGCCAGCAGCCTGGACTGGGGAAGCACAGATACGCAGTATTTT
length: 14; V: TRBV18; size: NA; J: TRBJ2-7; D: NA; CDR3: CASSPPGSKYEQYF; DNA: TGTGCCAGCTCACCCCCTGGGTCGAAATACGAGCAGTACTTC
length: 14; V: TRBV19; size: NA; J: TRBJ2-2; D: NA; CDR3: CASSIGLFTGELFF; DNA: TGTGCCAGTAGTATAGGTCTTTTCACCGGGGAGCTGTTTTTT
length: 12; V: TRBV18; size: NA; J: TRBJ1-5; D: NA; CDR3: CASSRPGEPQHF; DNA: TGTGCCAGCTCACGCCCGGGGGAGCCCCAGCATTTT
length: 16; V: TRBV10-1; size: NA; J: TRBJ2-5; D: NA; CDR3: CASRWARGPPQETQYF; DNA: TGCGCCAGCCGTTGGGCCAGGGGACCGCCACAAGAGACCCAGTACTTC
length: 13; V: TRBV10-1; size: NA; J: TRBJ2-7; D: NA; CDR3: CASSSQQASGQYF; DNA: TGCGCCAGCAGTTCCCAACAGGCATCAGGGCAGTACTTC